This entry lists 7 T cell receptor beta chains sequenced from one sample in a study of blood T cell repertoires in COVID-19. Only in-frame clones appear in the TCRdb table, and some are missing; sequencing was by immunoSEQ multiplex PCR. Here the sample spans under 300,000 clones, approximately 86% being singletons. The source material was PBMCs or T cells enriched from blood (not recorded which). These receptors originate from a woman aged 25-40 years with acute COVID-19.

The chain uses TRBV11-2 and TRBJ2-1, with 8 bases matching TRBD1. The CDR3 has 16 residues. Losses at the gene ends were 0 bases for V and 4 bases for J; bases not matched to a gene: 5. Germline CDR1 SGHAT, CDR2 FQNNGV. CDR3 region: CASSLDGQGTYNEQFF. In DNA form, the CDR3 reads TGTGCCAGCAGCTTAGACGGACAGGGAACTTACAATGAGCAGTTCTTC.

V is TRBV27 and J is TRBJ1-1; a possible D gene is TRBD1 (5 bases). The germline V and J ends were trimmed by 5 bases and 0 bases, with 13 bases remaining between them. The length of the CDR3 is 15 residues. Germline lookup yields CDR1 MNHEY and CDR2 SMNVEV (reference sequence). CDR3 bases: TGTGCCAGCAGTACACGGGACTCTTTGAACACTGAAGCTTTCTTT. Amino acids: CASSTRDSLNTEAFF.

The chain employs TRBV5-4 and TRBJ2-2, with 8 positions matching TRBD1. After removal of 5 bases from V and 4 bases from J, the junction contained 4 bases not matched to a gene. This CDR3 is built from 14 residues. CDR1 is SGHNT and CDR2 is YYREEE in the germline V gene (reference sequence). The CDR3 sequence: CASRDRASTGELFF. In DNA, the CDR3 is TGTGCCAGCAGGGACAGGGCGTCCACCGGGGAGCTGTTTTTT.

This sequence joins TRBV6-2 or TRBV6-3 and TRBJ2-5; TRBD1 matches at 8 bases. Trimming removed 5 bases from V and 6 bases from J; junction bases left unmatched: 20. Germline-derived CDR1 and CDR2 are MNHEY and SVGEGT. The CDR3 has 18 amino acids. The CDR3 DNA reads TGTGCCAGCAGTAAACTTGCCTACCCCGACAGGGGCCGGAAGACCCAGTACTTC. As protein: CASSKLAYPDRGRKTQYF.

This CDR3 reads CSARSVNEKLFF. CDR3 nucleotides: TGCAGCGCCCGGTCCGTTAATGAAAAACTGTTTTTT. The chain joins TRBV29-1 to TRBJ1-4; D is unclear. The CDR3 extends over 12 amino acids. V was trimmed by 7 bases and J by 4 bases, leaving 10 bases between them. The germline V gene has CDR1 SQVTM and CDR2 ANQGSEA.

CDR3 DNA sequence: TGTGCCAGCTCAGGGGGCGCCCCAGATACGCAGTATTTT. Protein product: CASSGGAPDTQYF. This chain uses TRBV28 with TRBJ2-3; TRBD1 matches 8 bases. The CDR3 runs to 13 residues. CDR1 and CDR2 from the germline V gene are MDHEN and SYDVKM. Losses at the gene ends were 8 bases for V and 4 bases for J; bases not matched to a gene: 5. Together with reference TRBV28 and TRBJ2-3, the CDR3 gives the full variable domain: DVKVTQSSRYLVKRTGEKVFLECVQDMDHENMFWYRQDPGLGLRLIYFSYDVKMKEKGDIPEGYSVSREKKERFSLILESASTNQTSMYLCASSGGAPDTQYFGPGTRLTVL.

J is TRBJ2-3 and V is TRBV29-1; possible D gene TRBD2, 5 bases. This CDR3 contains 14 residues. Deletions cut 6 bases from V and 1 base from J, with 14 bases between. From germline, CDR1 is SQVTM and CDR2 ANQGSEA. CDR3 sequence reads: CSVDEGLGTDTQYF. The CDR3 DNA follows: TGCAGCGTCGACGAGGGCTTAGGCACAGATACGCAGTATTTT.